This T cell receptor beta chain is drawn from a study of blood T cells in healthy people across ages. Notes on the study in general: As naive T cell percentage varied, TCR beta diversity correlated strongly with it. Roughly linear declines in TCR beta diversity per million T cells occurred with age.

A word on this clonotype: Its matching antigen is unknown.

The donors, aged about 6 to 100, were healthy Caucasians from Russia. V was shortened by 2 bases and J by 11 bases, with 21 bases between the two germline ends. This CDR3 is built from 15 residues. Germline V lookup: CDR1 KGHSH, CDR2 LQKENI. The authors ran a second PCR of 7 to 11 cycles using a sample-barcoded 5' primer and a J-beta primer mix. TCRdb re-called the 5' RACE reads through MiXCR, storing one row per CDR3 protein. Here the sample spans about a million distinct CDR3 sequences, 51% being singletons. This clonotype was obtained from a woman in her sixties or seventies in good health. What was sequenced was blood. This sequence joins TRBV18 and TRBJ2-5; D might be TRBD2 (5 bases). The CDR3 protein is CASSPSSGSYNEQYF. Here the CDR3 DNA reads TGTGCCAGCTCACCAAGCAGCGGATCCTACAATGAGCAGTACTTC.